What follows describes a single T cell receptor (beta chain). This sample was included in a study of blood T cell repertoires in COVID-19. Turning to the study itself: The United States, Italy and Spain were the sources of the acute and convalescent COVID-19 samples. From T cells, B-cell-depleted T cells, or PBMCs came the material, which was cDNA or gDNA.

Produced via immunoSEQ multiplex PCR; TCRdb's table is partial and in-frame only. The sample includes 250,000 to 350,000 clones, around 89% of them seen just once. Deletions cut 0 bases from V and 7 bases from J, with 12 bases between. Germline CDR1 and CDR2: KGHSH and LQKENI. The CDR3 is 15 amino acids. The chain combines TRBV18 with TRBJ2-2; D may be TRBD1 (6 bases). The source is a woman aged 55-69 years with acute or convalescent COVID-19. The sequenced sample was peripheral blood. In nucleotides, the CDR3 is TGTGCCAGCTCACCACCGGTTCAGGGGCTCGGGGAGCTGTTTTTT. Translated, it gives CASSPPVQGLGELFF.